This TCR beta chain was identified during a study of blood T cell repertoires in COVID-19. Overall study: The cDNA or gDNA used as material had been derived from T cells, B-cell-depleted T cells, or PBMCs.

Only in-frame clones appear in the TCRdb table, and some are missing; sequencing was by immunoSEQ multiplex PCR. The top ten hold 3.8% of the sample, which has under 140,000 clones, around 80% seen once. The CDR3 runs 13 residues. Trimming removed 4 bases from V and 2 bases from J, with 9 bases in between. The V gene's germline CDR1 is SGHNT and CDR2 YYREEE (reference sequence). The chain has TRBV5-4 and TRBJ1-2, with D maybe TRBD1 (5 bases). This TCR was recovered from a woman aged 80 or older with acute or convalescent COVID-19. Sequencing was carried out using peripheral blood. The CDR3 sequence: CASSPDTNYGYTF. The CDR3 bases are TGTGCCAGCAGCCCGGACACCAACTATGGCTACACCTTC.